The 14 T cell receptor beta chains below were found in one sample sequenced in a study of shared clonotypes between healthy human individuals. Profiled with immunoSEQ multiplex PCR; TCRdb holds only in-frame clones, not every one. Seen here are 550,000 to 650,000 clones, approximately 96% observed once, and the top ten hold 0.11%. The naive CD8 subset, CD45RO-negative cells positively selected for CCR7, excluded terminally differentiated effector memory CD45RA+ cells. Material for sequencing was naive CD8+ T cells sorted from blood. The receptors were sampled from a woman aged 25 to 39 in good health.

With regard to this clone: This sample also contains other DNA sequences that code for the same CDR3. J is TRBJ1-2 and V is TRBV2; 10 bases are shared with TRBD1. Germline CDR1 reads SNHLY; CDR2 reads FYNNEI. The CDR3 has 13 amino acids. Trimming took 6 bases from V and 3 from J; bases not matched to a gene: 1. The CDR3 nucleotides are TGTGCCAGCAGGGGGACAGGGGACTATGGCTACACCTTC. It yields the protein CASRGTGDYGYTF.

The chain recombines TRBV9 with TRBJ2-3; D possibly matches TRBD1 or TRBD2 (5 bases each). CDR3 length equals 15 residues. Per the germline V gene, CDR1 is SGDLS and CDR2 is YYNGEE. Trimming stripped 3 bases from V and 0 bases from J, with 11 bases between. CDR3 in DNA: TGTGCCAGCAGCGCATGGGACGGTAGCACAGATACGCAGTATTTT. It encodes CASSAWDGSTDTQYF.

V and J are TRBV25-1 and TRBJ1-4; D remains ambiguous. Germline assignment: CDR1 MGHDK and CDR2 SYGVNS. With 6 bases removed from V and 4 bases from J, the gap between germline ends came to 3 bases. The CDR3 covers 11 residues. CDR3 DNA sequence: TGTGCCAGCAGCTATAATGAAAAACTGTTTTTT. Amino acids: CASSYNEKLFF.

The V gene is TRBV4-1, the J gene TRBJ2-4; no reliable D call. Trimming left V 0 bases short and J 15 bases short, with 12 bases between. CDR3 length: 12 residues. Germline CDR1 is MGHRA and CDR2 is YSYEKL. The CDR3 DNA reads as TGCGCCAGCAGCCAAGATACCGAAAACCGGTACTTC. Protein: CASSQDTENRYF.

This chain joins TRBV2 and TRBJ2-1; possibly TRBD1 or TRBD2 for D (5 bases each). The CDR3 is made up of 19 amino acids. Germline V CDR1 and CDR2: SNHLY, FYNNEI. The V end was cut by 0 bases, the J end by 2 bases, with 20 bases between. Here the CDR3 reads CASSEAHTGTSRTYNEQFF. CDR3 coding DNA: TGTGCCAGCAGTGAAGCCCATACTGGGACCTCCCGCACCTACAATGAGCAGTTCTTC.

The chain has TRBV30 and TRBJ2-3; D gene unclear. The CDR3 contains 14 residues. V was cut by 1 base and J by 4 bases, with 12 bases left in between. Germline assignment: CDR1 GTSNPN and CDR2 SVGIG (reference sequence). The CDR3 DNA follows: TGTGCCTGGAGTGGCGGCAATGAGGCAGATACGCAGTATTTT. Amino acids: CAWSGGNEADTQYF.

The CDR3 is CASSLQAVTGELFF. CDR3 DNA sequence: TGTGCCAGCAGCCTGCAAGCGGTCACCGGGGAGCTGTTTTTT. The rearrangement uses TRBV11-2 and TRBJ2-2, with D possibly being TRBD2 (5 bases). The V gene's germline CDR1 is SGHAT and CDR2 FQNNGV. V gave up 5 bases and J gave up 4 bases, with 11 bases separating them. The length of the CDR3 is 14 residues.

The V and J genes are TRBV7-9 and TRBJ2-3, with 10 bases fitting TRBD2. The CDR3 extends over 15 amino acids. CDR1 and CDR2 from the germline V gene are SEHNR and FQNEAQ (reference sequence). The junction had 7 bases not matched to a gene; V was cut back by 6 bases and J by 4 bases. The CDR3 DNA is TGTGCCAGCAGAGCAGCGGGAGGGTCCCCAGATACGCAGTATTTT. Its translation is CASRAAGGSPDTQYF.

This CDR3 reads CASSPPGPDTGELFF. CDR3 sequence (DNA): TGTGCCAGCAGCCCCCCGGGCCCCGACACCGGGGAGCTGTTTTTT. The rearrangement joins TRBV7-6 to TRBJ2-2; D remains ambiguous. There are 15 residues in the CDR3. V lost 5 bases and J 3 bases, leaving 13 bases between the germline ends. Germline V gene lookup returns CDR1 SGHVS and CDR2 FNYEAQ.

This chain links TRBV4-1 with TRBJ2-7; D is possibly TRBD2 (5 bases). V was trimmed by 0 bases and J by 2 bases, leaving 11 bases between them. Germline V gives CDR1 MGHRA, CDR2 YSYEKL. CDR3 size: 15 residues. CDR3: CASSQESLDPYEQYF. DNA for the CDR3: TGCGCCAGCAGCCAAGAGTCACTAGACCCCTACGAGCAGTACTTC.

This CDR3 reads CASRSGTDNEQFF. The CDR3 coding sequence is TGTGCCAGCAGATCCGGGACCGACAATGAGCAGTTCTTC. This rearrangement joins TRBV9 to TRBJ2-1; the D call may be TRBD1 or TRBD2 (5 bases each). V lost 5 bases, J lost 5 bases, and 11 bases lay in between. CDR1 is SGDLS, CDR2 YYNGEE, per germline. The CDR3 is 13 residues long.

V usage is TRBV28 and J usage is TRBJ2-3, with TRBD2 matching over 12 bases. Losses at the gene ends were 2 bases for V and 6 bases for J; bases not matched to a gene: 3. The CDR3 runs to 15 residues. Germline CDR1 MDHEN, CDR2 SYDVKM. CDR3 sequence reads: CASSLLAGGPDTQYF. The CDR3 nucleotides read TGTGCCAGCAGTTTACTAGCGGGAGGGCCTGATACGCAGTATTTT.

This chain links TRBV7-9 with TRBJ2-2; 7 nucleotides align to TRBD1. The length of the CDR3 is 16 residues. With 6 bases clipped from V and 2 bases from J, the junction kept 9 bases outside the gene matches. Germline assignment: CDR1 SEHNR and CDR2 FQNEAQ (reference sequence). The chain's CDR3 is CASSRTGNRNTGELFF. The CDR3, as DNA: TGTGCCAGCAGTCGGACAGGAAACAGAAACACCGGGGAGCTGTTTTTT.

The J gene is TRBJ2-7, the V gene TRBV5-4; D unclear. V lost 0 bases and J 2 bases, leaving 9 bases between the germline ends. The CDR3 has 14 residues. Germline V gene data show CDR1 as SGHNT and CDR2 as YYREEE (reference sequence). Here the CDR3 DNA reads TGTGCCAGCAGCTTGGCCGGCTTCCCCTACGAGCAGTACTTC. Translation gives CASSLAGFPYEQYF.